This is a list of T cell receptor beta chains from one sample in a study of PD-L1 blockade in urothelial cancer. Method: immunoSEQ multiplex PCR; TCRdb's copy keeps in-frame clones and lacks some. The table records tens of thousands of clones, 80% to 85% of them present only once. The sample consisted of PBMCs, taken around atezolizumab (anti-PD-L1) treatment. Receptors originate from a woman between 70 and 85 years old with urothelial cancer. Each CDR3 is given with its conserved first and last residue. A D gene is named only where the DNA matches it firmly.

TRBV18 14 TRBD2 CASSPSGGAGFPFF
TRBV4-1 18 - CASSQGTAGFASGNTIYF
TRBV2 14 TRBD1 CASSEGTGGDKQYF
TRBV5-4 17 TRBD1 CASSAPLGQGAGYGYTF
TRBV7-6 15 TRBD2 CASSSSGGLNYEQYF
TRBV25-1 16 - CASHLRGGPPNEKLFF
TRBV19 16 - CASSGGPVGLWNEQFF
TRBV7-2 13 - CASSLEGRQPQHF
TRBV4-1 15 TRBD1 CASSVDRASGNTIYF
TRBV19 16 TRBD2 CASSIIAGGGYNEQFF
TRBV9 15 TRBD1 CASSPDRGRKSELFF
TRBV28 13 - CASTDTRTGTQYF
TRBV30 13 - CAWSRGGAGEQYF
TRBV28 16 TRBD2 CASSLSSGTSGHEQYF
TRBV25-1 13 TRBD1 CASSLGTGKEQFF
TRBV6-5 14 - CASSYSGSNQPQHF
TRBV4-3 16 - CASSQEGGNPVSPLHF
TRBV7-2 15 - CASSPTGTGEETQYF
TRBV4-2 18 - CASSQGAGIMSANEKLFF
TRBV6-5 14 TRBD2 CGAGGAGGANVLTF
TRBV27 17 - CASSPGGIRGYNSPLHF
TRBV11-2 15 TRBD1 CASSGGTGENEKLFF
TRBV30 13 TRBD1 CAWDSTGGTEAFF
TRBV18 16 TRBD1 CASSPSHDRGVDEQYF
TRBV7-2 16 TRBD1 CASSLTGQVMNTEAFF
TRBV9 13 TRBD1 CASSPGTGRGYTF
TRBV6-6 15 - CASSYSERQYNEQFF
TRBV19 17 - CASIGWYTDSGANVLTF
TRBV7-8 15 - CASSLAAMSMYEQYF
TRBV5-1 14 - CASSFISGANVLTF